This T cell receptor (beta chain) was identified during a study of PD-1 blockade in mismatch repair-deficient tumors. Turning to the study itself: Patients had around 11 mismatch repair-deficient cancer types and were previously treated and progressing. Regarding the study as a whole: Rapid post-treatment expansion, then contraction, generally preceding radiologic response, marked tumor-resident clones.

The germline gives CDR1 MNHEY, CDR2 SMNVEV (reference sequence). The CDR3 is 15 residues long. V lost 4 bases and J 0 bases, leaving 11 bases between the germline ends. Assay used: immunoSEQ multiplex PCR; TCRdb lists only in-frame clones, some missing. This table has around 100,000 clones, about 74% appearing once. For this clone: Antigen specificity is unknown.

This chain joins TRBV27 and TRBJ2-3; D call uncertain. The TCR sequence derives from an adult with mismatch repair-deficient cancer. The specimen comprised peripheral blood, sampled 60 weeks after starting pembrolizumab. This CDR3 reads CASSWGGSSTDTQYF. The CDR3 region has the DNA TGTGCCAGCAGTTGGGGTGGGTCTAGCACAGATACGCAGTATTTT.